The 28 T cell receptor beta chains listed next were all sequenced from one sample in a study of Graves' ophthalmopathy and Graves' hyperthyroidism listed by TCRdb under 2018. TCRdb lists the instrument as Illumina HiSeq 2000. For repertoire sequencing, TCR beta CDR3 regions were amplified from RNA transcripts. The first round of RT-PCR was done with HTBI primers and the Qiagen OneStep RT-PCR kit, and was followed by a second round of multiplex PCR, then size selection and purification. The raw public reads went through TCRdb reprocessing: fastp at Q25, MiXCR clone calling, in-frame beta chains kept. Each entry merges the rows of one CDR3 protein and shows their most common DNA and genes. Present in this sample are about 400,000 distinct CDR3 sequences, approximately 15% of which were seen just once. In total, the top ten clones hold about 7% of the sample. Sequenced sample: peripheral blood. These receptors all come from a woman under 30 with stable Graves' hyperthyroidism. Donor details come from another sample of the same person, matched by shared clones.

Of note for this clonotype: A clone one base away is much larger, so this may be a read error. The chain uses TRBV6-2 or TRBV6-3 and TRBJ1-5; D might be TRBD1 (6 bases). The germline gives CDR1 MNHEY, CDR2 SVGEGT. The CDR3 is made up of 15 amino acids. In DNA form, the CDR3 reads TGTGCCAGCAGTTACGGGGGGCGCGGCAATCAGCCCCAGCGTTTT. It codes for CASSYGGRGNQPQRF.

This clonotype was observed at least ten times. The J gene is TRBJ1-2, the V gene TRBV6-5; D unresolved. The CDR3 has 15 amino acids. Germline lookup yields CDR1 MNHEY and CDR2 SVGAGI. The V end lost 0 bases, the J end lost 0 bases, and 8 bases lay between the germline ends. In DNA form, the CDR3 reads TGTGCCAGCAGTTACTCGCGGGGAACTAACTATGGCTACACCTTC. Its translation: CASSYSRGTNYGYTF.

This clonotype showed up many times. V is TRBV29-1 and J is TRBJ2-7, with D perhaps being TRBD1 or TRBD2 (5 bases each). The CDR3 spans 12 residues. CDR1 and CDR2 (germline): SQVTM, ANQGSEA. V lost 7 bases and J lost 2, with 12 bases in between. As DNA, the CDR3 is TGCAGCGCTTGGGACCGTCCCTACGAGCAGTACTTC. Translating gives CSAWDRPYEQYF.

This clonotype was counted ten times or more. The chain combines TRBV20-1 with TRBJ2-7; D gene ambiguous. This CDR3 region has 12 residues. The germline V gene encodes CDR1 DFQATT and CDR2 SNEGSKA (reference sequence). Trimming pared 5 bases from V and 5 bases from J, leaving 13 bases between. The CDR3 nucleotides read TGCAGTGCTCGTCTTTTTACGGACGAGCAGTACTTC. This codes for CSARLFTDEQYF.

There are many counts of this clonotype. The V call is TRBV3-1, the J call TRBJ1-1; unclear D gene. The V gene lost 3 bases and the J gene lost 0 bases, with 14 bases spanning the gap. There are 16 residues in the CDR3. Per the germline V gene, CDR1 is LGHDT and CDR2 is YNNKEL (reference sequence). The CDR3 loop is CASSQSDRPLNTEAFF. CDR3 sequence (DNA): TGTGCCAGCAGCCAGTCGGATCGACCCTTGAACACTGAAGCTTTCTTT.

This clonotype was counted a few times. The chain joins TRBV20-1 to TRBJ2-7; TRBD1 matches at 10 bases. The V segment lost 3 bases and the J segment 4 bases; nucleotides outside the gene matches: 6. The CDR3 contains 14 residues. Germline CDR1 and CDR2: DFQATT and SNEGSKA (reference sequence). For the CDR3, the DNA is TGCAGTGCTAGTCTCGGGACAGGGGAATACGAGCAGTACTTC. Translated, it gives CSASLGTGEYEQYF.

On this clonotype: A much bigger clone sits one base away, suggesting this may be a read error. Without the conserved terminal phenylalanine or tryptophan, this CDR3 likely stems from a read error. This chain joins TRBV4-1 and TRBJ1-1; a possible D gene is TRBD1 (5 bases). V lost 1 base to trimming and J lost 3 bases, with 21 bases between them. The germline V gene has CDR1 MGHRA and CDR2 YSYEKL. The CDR3 extends over 18 amino acids. The CDR3 loop reads CASSQATNRMIRDTEAFL. CDR3 coding DNA: TGCGCCAGCAGCCAAGCAACCAACAGGATGATTCGCGACACTGAAGCTTTCTTG.

This clonotype was counted ten times or more. V gene TRBV7-3 combines with J gene TRBJ2-7; 9 bases fit TRBD1. The CDR3 spans 15 residues. V shed 5 bases, J shed 0 bases, and the junction held 5 bases outside the gene matches. Per the germline V gene, CDR1 is SGHTA and CDR2 is FQGTGA. CDR3 sequence (DNA): TGTGCCAGCAGCCCGACAGGGGGAGACTCCTACGAGCAGTACTTC. This gives the protein CASSPTGGDSYEQYF.

This clonotype was counted at least ten times. The chain couples TRBV6-5 to TRBJ2-5; TRBD1 or TRBD2 may be the D gene (5 bases each). Germline CDR1 is MNHEY and CDR2 is SVGAGI. The CDR3 loop spans 15 amino acids. V gave up 3 bases and J gave up 7 bases, with 18 bases separating them. DNA for the CDR3: TGTGCCAGCAGTTATGACAGAGGGGTCCGGGGGACCCAGTACTTC. It specifies CASSYDRGVRGTQYF.

This clonotype was seen many times. The chain has TRBV6-5 and TRBJ1-1; 7 nucleotides line up with TRBD1. This CDR3 contains 14 residues. The germline V gene encodes CDR1 MNHEY and CDR2 SVGAGI. V lost 10 bases and J lost 1; bases outside the gene matches: 9. The CDR3 DNA reads as TGTGCCACCATTAGACAGGGAACGAACACTGAAGCTTTCTTT. The encoded protein is CATIRQGTNTEAFF.

In this sample, this clonotype turned up many times. The chain combines TRBV12-3 or TRBV12-4 with TRBJ1-6; a weak D match, TRBD1 (5 bases). This CDR3 has 13 amino acids. Trimming pared 3 bases from V and 14 bases from J, leaving 14 bases between. The CDR3 protein is CASSFGALGALHF. DNA for the CDR3: TGTGCCAGCAGTTTTGGGGCGCTGGGGGCCCTCCACTTT.

This clonotype was detected ten times or more. This chain links TRBV11-2 with TRBJ1-5; D gene unclear. The germline V gene encodes CDR1 SGHAT and CDR2 FQNNGV. The CDR3 has 15 residues. V lost 1 base and J lost 0, with 7 bases in between. The CDR3 nucleotides are TGTGCCAGCAGCTTAGGGTCCCTTAGCAATCAGCCCCAGCATTTT. Encoded protein: CASSLGSLSNQPQHF.

A few counts support this clonotype. The chain joins TRBV6-1 to TRBJ2-5; tentative D call: TRBD1 (8 bases). CDR3 length equals 15 residues. Trimming left V 2 bases short and J 4 bases short, with 14 bases between. CDR1 MNHNS and CDR2 SASEGT come from the germline V gene. This CDR3 reads CASSELTGGGETQYF. The DNA for the CDR3 is TGTGCCAGCAGTGAACTTACAGGGGGGGGAGAGACCCAGTACTTC.

For the CDR3, the DNA is TGTGCCAGTAGTAGGCGACAGGGGGCTGGCGAGCAGTACTTC. Translating gives CASSRRQGAGEQYF. The V gene is TRBV19, the J gene TRBJ2-7; 10 positions match TRBD1. The CDR3 is 14 residues long. The V gene's germline CDR1 is LNHDA and CDR2 SQIVND (reference sequence). V lost 4 bases and J lost 6; bases outside the gene matches: 6.

This clonotype was observed at least ten times. The rearrangement links TRBV14 to TRBJ2-7, with a tentative D call TRBD1 (5 bases). Germline-derived CDR1 and CDR2 are SGHDN and FVKESK. CDR3 length equals 15 residues. V shed 4 bases and J shed 2 bases, with 15 bases lying between them. The CDR3 nucleotides read TGTGCCAGCAGCCTATTCCAGGGCCCACCCTACGAGCAGTACTTC. Protein sequence: CASSLFQGPPYEQYF.

This clonotype has at least ten counts. The chain uses TRBV27 and TRBJ2-7; tentatively, D is TRBD1 or TRBD2 (6 bases each). Between the trimmed V and J ends, which lost 0 bases and 7 bases, there was a span of 16 bases. Germline V gives CDR1 MNHEY, CDR2 SMNVEV (reference sequence). The CDR3 consists of 15 residues. CDR3: CASSLSRGRIYEQYF. For the CDR3, the DNA is TGTGCCAGCAGTTTATCCCGGGGGCGAATATATGAGCAGTACTTC.

This sequence joins TRBV20-1 and TRBJ2-7; 10 positions match TRBD2. In germline, CDR1 is DFQATT, CDR2 SNEGSKA (reference sequence). There are 14 residues in the CDR3. The V gene end was trimmed by 6 bases and the J gene end by 4 bases; junction bases not matched to a gene: 9. CDR3 DNA: TGCAGTGCCCGAGCTAGCGGGGGACTGTACGAGCAGTACTTC. This codes for CSARASGGLYEQYF.

This clonotype showed up many times. The chain links TRBV2 to TRBJ2-5; 16 nucleotides line up with TRBD2. The V segment lost 2 bases and the J segment 5 bases; nucleotides outside the gene matches: 2. The CDR3 spans 16 residues. Germline V gene lookup returns CDR1 SNHLY and CDR2 FYNNEI. The CDR3, as DNA: TGTGCCAGCAGTGAATGGGGACTAGCGGGGGGGGAGACCCAGTACTTC. It is translated as CASSEWGLAGGETQYF. The entire variable domain, with the rest obtained from reference TRBV2 and TRBJ2-5, is as follows: EPEVTQTPSHQVTQMGQEVILRCVPISNHLYFYWYRQILGQKVEFLVSFYNNEISEKSEIFDDQFSVERPDGSNFTLKIRSTKLEDSAMYFCASSEWGLAGGETQYFGPGTRLLVL.

In its sample, this clonotype was seen many times. J is TRBJ2-7 and V is TRBV12-3 or TRBV12-4; maybe TRBD1 (5 bases). V was clipped by 4 bases and J by 0 bases, with 13 bases between them. This CDR3 contains 15 residues. The CDR3 DNA reads TGTGCCAGCAGTTCGACAGTTAGAAGCTCCTACGAGCAGTACTTC. This sequence encodes CASSSTVRSSYEQYF.

The V gene is TRBV4-2, the J gene TRBJ1-1; no reliable D call. CDR3 length: 17 residues. Germline values: CDR1 LGHNA, CDR2 YNFKEQ. The V end was cut by 3 bases, the J end by 8 bases, with 25 bases between. The CDR3 region is CASSHITSNGEGSEAFF. CDR3 nucleotide sequence: TGTGCCAGCAGCCATATTACTTCGAATGGCGAAGGCAGCGAAGCTTTCTTT.

There are many counts of this clonotype. The gene calls are TRBV20-1 and TRBJ1-2; 7 bases align to TRBD1. The CDR3 totals 16 residues. V lost 4 bases to trimming and J lost 0 bases; unmatched junction nucleotides: 11. Germline lookup yields CDR1 DFQATT and CDR2 SNEGSKA (reference sequence). CDR3 in DNA: TGCAGTGCTAACAGACAGGGAGAGGTGGCTAACTATGGCTACACCTTC. Its protein is CSANRQGEVANYGYTF.

This clonotype showed up many times. This chain links TRBV4-1 with TRBJ1-2; D possibly corresponds to TRBD1 (6 bases). This CDR3 is 17 amino acids long. Trimming took off 0 bases at V and 4 bases at J, with 18 bases between the two ends. CDR1 MGHRA and CDR2 YSYEKL come from the germline V gene. Written as DNA, the CDR3 is TGCGCCAGCAGCCAAGATAGTGCGACAGACAGGCTCTATGGCTACACCTTC. As protein: CASSQDSATDRLYGYTF.

Note on this clonotype: A read error is likely, as this CDR3 ends without the conserved phenylalanine or tryptophan. The DNA is left out, because the CDR3 cannot be placed on it with certainty; the CDR3 is given as TCRdb lists it. This rearrangement joins TRBV12-3 or TRBV12-4 to TRBJ1-1; TRBD1, the table's D call, was not compared with the DNA. 11 amino acids form the CDR3, both terminal residues included. CDR3 in amino acids: CASTPGTEAFY.

This clonotype was picked up many times. The genes are TRBV20-1 and TRBJ2-5; perhaps D is TRBD1 or TRBD2 (5 bases each). Germline lookup yields CDR1 DFQATT and CDR2 SNEGSKA (reference sequence). This CDR3 region has 13 residues. Trimming pared 0 bases from V and 1 base from J, leaving 6 bases between. CDR3 residues: CSARDGGQETQYF. For the CDR3, the DNA is TGCAGTGCTAGAGATGGGGGCCAAGAGACCCAGTACTTC.

This clonotype was counted at least ten times. The genes are TRBV27 and TRBJ1-2; 7 bases fit TRBD1. The CDR3 is 16 amino acids. Per the germline V gene, CDR1 is MNHEY and CDR2 is SMNVEV (reference sequence). V was pared by 6 bases and J by 0 bases, with 10 bases of the junction left unmatched. In DNA, the CDR3 is TGTGCCAGCAGCCCGATACGAGGGACAGCTAACTATGGCTACACCTTC. This encodes CASSPIRGTANYGYTF.

The chain couples TRBV29-1 to TRBJ1-5; D unclear. CDR1 and CDR2 (germline): SQVTM, ANQGSEA. Between the trimmed V and J ends, which lost 5 bases and 0 bases, there was a span of 8 bases. CDR3 length equals 13 residues. CDR3 DNA sequence: TGCAGCGTTCGGACTGATAGCAATCAGCCCCAGCATTTT. Its translation is CSVRTDSNQPQHF.

This clonotype was observed many times. This chain's CDR3 is CASSFSAVNTEAFF. CDR3 in DNA: TGCGCCAGCAGCTTTTCTGCCGTGAACACTGAAGCTTTCTTT. This chain uses TRBV5-1 with TRBJ1-1; D not resolved. The CDR3 totals 14 residues. Germline CDR1 and CDR2: SGHRS and YFSETQ. V gave up 2 bases and J gave up 0 bases, with 8 bases separating them.

In its sample, this clonotype was seen many times. V and J are TRBV7-9 and TRBJ1-6; TRBD1 is a possible D gene (6 bases). This CDR3 contains 17 residues. Germline loops: CDR1 SEHNR, CDR2 FQNEAQ (reference sequence). Trimming shortened V by 5 bases and J by 5 bases, and 19 bases separated the two germline ends. Here the CDR3 reads CASSLPSWTANNSPLHF. The DNA of the CDR3 is TGTGCCAGCAGCCTTCCCTCCTGGACAGCAAATAATTCACCCCTCCACTTT.